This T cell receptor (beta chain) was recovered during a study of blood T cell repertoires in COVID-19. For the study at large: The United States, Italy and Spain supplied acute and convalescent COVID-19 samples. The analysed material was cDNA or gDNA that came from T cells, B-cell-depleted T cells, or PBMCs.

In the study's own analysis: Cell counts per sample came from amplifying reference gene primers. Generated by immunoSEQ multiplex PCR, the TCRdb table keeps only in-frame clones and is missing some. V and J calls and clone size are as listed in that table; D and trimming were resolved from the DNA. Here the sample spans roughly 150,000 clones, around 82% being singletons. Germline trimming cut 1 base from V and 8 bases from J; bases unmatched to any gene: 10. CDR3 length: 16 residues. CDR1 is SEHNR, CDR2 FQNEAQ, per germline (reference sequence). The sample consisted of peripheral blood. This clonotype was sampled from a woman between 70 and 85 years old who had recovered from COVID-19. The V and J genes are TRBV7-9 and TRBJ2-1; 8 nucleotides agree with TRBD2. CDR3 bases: TGTGCCAGCAGCTTAGGGACTAGCTCCGGAGTCCATGAGCAGTTCTTC. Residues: CASSLGTSSGVHEQFF.